What follows is one T cell receptor (beta chain) and its context. This entry belongs to a study of OX40 agonist ivuxolimab in advanced cancers. Sequencing used immunoSEQ multiplex PCR; TCRdb keeps in-frame clones, though not all of them. The table shows some 83,000 clones, with about 90% occurring only once. This clonotype originated in an adult with an advanced solid tumor such as melanoma, head and neck, liver or kidney cancer. This material consisted of CD4+ or CD8+ T cells sorted from blood, taken in a trial of the OX40 agonist ivuxolimab.

The CDR3 coding sequence is TGTGCCAGCAGCGGGGGGGCTAGCACAGATACGCAGTATTTT. This encodes CASSGGASTDTQYF. The chain recombines TRBV9 with TRBJ2-3; D may correspond to TRBD1 or TRBD2 (6 bases each). The CDR3 runs to 14 residues. Deletions cut 3 bases from V and 0 bases from J, with 8 bases between. Germline CDR1 SGDLS, CDR2 YYNGEE. The whole variable domain, filled in from reference TRBV9 and TRBJ2-3, reads DSGVTQTPKHLITATGQRVTLRCSPRSGDLSVYWYQQSLDQGLQFLIQYYNGEERAKGNILERFSAQQFPDLHSELNLSSLELGDSALYFCASSGGASTDTQYFGPGTRLTVL.